This T cell receptor (beta chain) came from a study of blood T cells in healthy people across ages. A second PCR, run for roughly 7 to 12 cycles, used a sample-barcoded 5' primer plus a J-beta primer mix. TCRdb re-analysed the 5' RACE reads in MiXCR, keeping a single row per CDR3 protein. This table has 1.2 million to 1.5 million distinct CDR3 sequences, approximately 60% appearing once. Study-level points and caveats: Investigators treated diversity estimates from one million T cells as underestimates. As age increased, TCR beta diversity per million T cells fell in a roughly linear fashion.

Germline V gives CDR1 MGHRA, CDR2 YSYEKL. CDR3 length: 16 amino acids. In regard to this clonotype: Its specificity is not known.

Per sample, at least 5.5 micrograms of total RNA were extracted. Sequences were obtained from blood. The TCR originated in a man between 18 and 29 years old in good health. This sequence joins TRBV4-1 and TRBJ2-4; the match to TRBD2 covers 9 bases. The end of the DNA is better explained by TRBJ2-7, so the J call may be wrong. The CDR3 region is CASSQEPLAGPYEQYF. The CDR3 DNA reads as TGCGCCAGCAGCCAAGAACCCCTAGCGGGACCCTACGAGCAGTACTTC.